The next 20 T cell receptor beta chains were all read from a single sample in a study of blood T cells in healthy people across ages. The authors ran a second PCR of 7 to 11 cycles using a sample-barcoded 5' primer and a J-beta primer mix. TCRdb itself ran the 5' RACE reads through MiXCR, one entry per CDR3 protein. The sample consists of about 1.5 million distinct CDR3 sequences, around 40% of them appearing once. The specimen was blood. These receptors were taken from a woman younger than 30 in good health.

This clonotype was recorded a few times. The chain employs TRBV19 and TRBJ1-1, with unresolved D. The CDR3 runs 14 residues. V lost 3 bases to trimming and J lost 4 bases, with 12 bases between them. Germline V lookup: CDR1 LNHDA, CDR2 SQIVND (reference sequence). CDR3 DNA: TGTGCCAGTAGTATGGATACAACGGTCACTGAAGCTTTCTTT. Amino acid sequence: CASSMDTTVTEAFF.

This clonotype was detected many times. The chain joins TRBV7-2 to TRBJ1-2; D unclear. The CDR3 totals 13 residues. V lost 3 bases, J lost 1 base, and 6 bases lay in between. Germline V gene data show CDR1 as SGHTA and CDR2 as FQGNSA. The CDR3 DNA reads TGTGCCAGCAGCTTGCGGGATAACTATGGCTACACCTTC. Translated, it gives CASSLRDNYGYTF.

This sequence joins TRBV20-1 and TRBJ2-7, with D perhaps matching TRBD1 or TRBD2 (6 bases each). Trimming removed 3 bases from V and 7 bases from J, with 28 bases in between. CDR1 and CDR2 from the germline V gene are DFQATT and SNEGSKA (reference sequence). The CDR3 is made up of 17 amino acids. CDR3 loop: CSASSGAGLATYNEQYF. The DNA of the CDR3 is TGCAGTGCTAGCTCGGGGGCGGGACTTGCCACCTACAATGAGCAGTACTTC.

The chain combines TRBV27 with TRBJ2-1; D ambiguous. The CDR3 runs to 12 residues. With 7 bases removed from V and 10 bases from J, the gap between germline ends came to 14 bases. CDR1 and CDR2 from the germline V gene are MNHEY and SMNVEV (reference sequence). The CDR3 sequence is CASTAGLNEQFF. CDR3 DNA: TGTGCCAGCACCGCAGGATTGAACGAGCAGTTCTTC.

This clonotype appeared a few times. The chain has TRBV20-1 and TRBJ2-7; tentatively, D is TRBD1 or TRBD2 (5 bases each). Germline V gives CDR1 DFQATT, CDR2 SNEGSKA (reference sequence). V lost 0 bases and J lost 4, with 13 bases in between. The CDR3 covers 14 residues. The CDR3 DNA follows: TGCAGTGCTAGAGATCCGAGGGGCCAGTACGAGCAGTACTTC. This codes for CSARDPRGQYEQYF.

This chain uses TRBV7-3 with TRBJ2-1; 9 nucleotides line up with TRBD2. V was pared by 0 bases and J by 6 bases, with 6 bases of the junction left unmatched. The CDR3 loop spans 16 amino acids. Germline CDR1 SGHTA, CDR2 FQGTGA. The CDR3 nucleotides are TGTGCCAGCAGCTTAACGTATAGCGGGAGCGCCAATGAGCAGTTCTTC. This sequence encodes CASSLTYSGSANEQFF.

A word on this clonotype: A much larger clone differs from this one at a single base, so this may be a read error. The CDR3 reads CASSLAQSPGREQFF. For the CDR3, the DNA is TGTGCCAGCAGTTTAGCTCAAAGCCCAGGGCGTGAGCAGTTCTTC. The J gene is TRBJ2-1, the V gene TRBV12-3 or TRBV12-4; perhaps TRBD1 as D (5 bases). The CDR3 sequence is 15 residues long. Trimming took off 0 bases at V and 9 bases at J, with 15 bases between the two ends.

Comment on this clonotype: Since a much larger clone is just one base distant, this may be a read error. The chain couples TRBV6-2 or TRBV6-3 to TRBJ2-1, with a tentative D call TRBD2 (5 bases). CDR3 length: 14 residues. CDR1 is MNHEY, CDR2 SVGEGT, per germline. V was clipped by 6 bases and J by 6 bases, with 15 bases between them. The chain's CDR3 is CASSWTGGPNEQFF. CDR3 in DNA: TGTGCCAGCAGCTGGACTGGCGGGCCCAATGAGCAGTTCTTC.

The J gene is TRBJ1-5, the V gene TRBV24-1; no clear D. Deletions cut 1 base from V and 1 base from J, with 7 bases between. The germline CDR1 and CDR2 sequences are KGHDR and SFDVKD. This CDR3 is built from 15 residues. The CDR3 nucleotides are TGTGCCACCAGTGATTTCTTCGGAAGCAATCAGCCCCAGCATTTT. Protein sequence: CATSDFFGSNQPQHF.

This clonotype has just one count. The chain links TRBV20-1 to TRBJ2-5; D not resolved. V was cut by 6 bases and J by 2 bases, with 16 bases left in between. The CDR3 totals 14 residues. Germline CDR1 DFQATT, CDR2 SNEGSKA (reference sequence). CDR3 DNA sequence: TGCAGTGCCCTCAATTACTTAGGGCAAGAGACCCAGTACTTC. It codes for CSALNYLGQETQYF.

J is TRBJ2-2 and V is TRBV3-1; TRBD2 aligns across 8 bases. The trim removed 4 bases at V and 2 bases at J, leaving 9 bases unmatched. CDR1 is LGHDT and CDR2 is YNNKEL in the germline V gene (reference sequence). The CDR3 consists of 17 residues. The CDR3 DNA reads as TGTGCCAGCAGCCCGCCTCCCAGCGGGAGAAACACCGGGGAGCTGTTTTTT. It encodes CASSPPPSGRNTGELFF.

The chain links TRBV13 to TRBJ2-1; 10 bases are shared with TRBD1. J was trimmed by 6 bases and V by 5 bases; bases with no gene match: 7. The CDR3 loop spans 15 amino acids. Per germline, CDR1 PRHDT and CDR2 FYEKMQ (reference sequence). The CDR3 protein is CASSTAGTGVNEQFF. The CDR3 nucleotides read TGTGCCAGCAGCACCGCCGGGACAGGGGTCAATGAGCAGTTCTTC.

The J gene is TRBJ2-2, the V gene TRBV2, with no clear D. V lost 2 bases and J lost 6, with 7 bases in between. This CDR3 contains 13 residues. Per germline, CDR1 SNHLY and CDR2 FYNNEI. CDR3 protein: CASSEMLAGELFF. CDR3 nucleotide sequence: TGTGCCAGCAGTGAAATGTTGGCCGGGGAGCTGTTTTTT.

There are a few counts of this clonotype. The gene calls are TRBV27 and TRBJ2-4, with D perhaps matching TRBD2 (6 bases). The CDR3 has 13 residues. Trimming took off 0 bases at V and 13 bases at J, with 13 bases between the two ends. Germline CDR1 is MNHEY and CDR2 is SMNVEV (reference sequence). Here the CDR3 reads CASSLSRGIEQYF. The DNA for the CDR3 is TGTGCCAGCAGTTTATCCCGGGGGATTGAGCAGTACTTC.

The chain joins TRBV4-3 to TRBJ2-2; 10 positions match TRBD2. CDR3 length equals 16 residues. The ends lost 4 bases at V and 4 bases at J; junction bases unmatched: 6. Germline lookup yields CDR1 LGHNA and CDR2 YSLEER. The CDR3 spells CASSPPSGRSTGELFF. The DNA for the CDR3 is TGCGCCAGCAGCCCCCCTAGCGGGAGATCCACCGGGGAGCTGTTTTTT.

CDR3 in DNA: TGCGCCAGCAGCCCCTACCCGGGACAGTCGCTGACTCGAGAGCAGTACTTC. Encoded protein: CASSPYPGQSLTREQYF. The V gene is TRBV5-1, the J gene TRBJ2-7; 7 nucleotides match TRBD1. Germline lookup yields CDR1 SGHRS and CDR2 YFSETQ. The CDR3 totals 17 residues. Trimming cost V 4 bases and J 7 bases; bases outside gene matches: 20.

In its sample, this clonotype was seen once. The CDR3, as DNA: TGTGCCAGCACCGGCCCTCGGGCTAGCGGGAACTACGAGCAGTACTTC. Protein: CASTGPRASGNYEQYF. The V and J genes are TRBV12-3 or TRBV12-4 and TRBJ2-7; TRBD2 aligns across 9 bases. There are 16 residues in the CDR3. V lost 7 bases and J lost 3; bases outside the gene matches: 13.

The table lists this clonotype with a few counts. V and J are TRBV30 and TRBJ2-3; tentatively, D is TRBD2 (5 bases). Trimming took off 2 bases at V and 8 bases at J, with 11 bases between the two ends. The length of the CDR3 is 12 residues. CDR1 and CDR2 (germline): GTSNPN, SVGIG (reference sequence). The CDR3 spells CAWSPGLGTQYF. CDR3 coding DNA: TGTGCCTGGAGTCCTGGACTGGGTACGCAGTATTTT.

The rearrangement joins TRBV28 to TRBJ2-7, with D hard to call. Germline lookup yields CDR1 MDHEN and CDR2 SYDVKM. The CDR3 length is 12 residues. Trimming cost V 3 bases and J 9 bases, with 12 bases left between them. The chain's CDR3 is CASSFRAHPQYF. CDR3 DNA: TGTGCCAGCAGTTTTAGGGCCCACCCGCAGTACTTC. The full variable domain, completed using reference TRBV28 and TRBJ2-7, is DVKVTQSSRYLVKRTGEKVFLECVQDMDHENMFWYRQDPGLGLRLIYFSYDVKMKEKGDIPEGYSVSREKKERFSLILESASTNQTSMYLCASSFRAHPQYFGPGTRLTVT.

The chain carries TRBV7-9 and TRBJ2-2; TRBD2 matches 8 bases. There are 15 residues in the CDR3. Looked up from germline, CDR1 is SEHNR and CDR2 is FQNEAQ (reference sequence). Unmatched junction bases numbered 10, after V lost 6 bases and J lost 7 bases. The CDR3 sequence: CASSMRGADRGELFF. For the CDR3, the DNA is TGTGCCAGCAGTATGCGGGGGGCGGATCGCGGGGAGCTGTTTTTT.